The sequence of this T cell receptor beta chain was determined in a study of T and B cells in COVID-19 patients. TRB was amplified from roughly 250-500 ng of blood genomic DNA. Germline V CDR1 and CDR2: SEHNR, FQNEAQ (reference sequence). The V end was cut by 8 bases, the J end by 0 bases, with 13 bases between. The CDR3 contains 15 residues. Details on this clonotype: The target antigen is unknown.

Study-wide points: Highly clonal in active COVID-19, TRB repertoires exceeded healthy-donor diversity and richness at recovery.

BIOMED2 TRB-A/B primer pools were used in multiplex TRB PCR. TCRdb independently ran MiXCR on the multiplex PCR reads; one entry per CDR3 protein. The sample has several thousand distinct CDR3 sequences, 25% to 35% seen once. Sequenced: blood. The receptor was derived from a human donor with active COVID-19. The chain is built from TRBV7-9 and TRBJ2-2; possibly TRBD1 for D (6 bases). The CDR3 nucleotides read TGTGCCAGCGAAACAGGGTTTCCGAACACCGGGGAGCTGTTTTTT. It codes for CASETGFPNTGELFF.